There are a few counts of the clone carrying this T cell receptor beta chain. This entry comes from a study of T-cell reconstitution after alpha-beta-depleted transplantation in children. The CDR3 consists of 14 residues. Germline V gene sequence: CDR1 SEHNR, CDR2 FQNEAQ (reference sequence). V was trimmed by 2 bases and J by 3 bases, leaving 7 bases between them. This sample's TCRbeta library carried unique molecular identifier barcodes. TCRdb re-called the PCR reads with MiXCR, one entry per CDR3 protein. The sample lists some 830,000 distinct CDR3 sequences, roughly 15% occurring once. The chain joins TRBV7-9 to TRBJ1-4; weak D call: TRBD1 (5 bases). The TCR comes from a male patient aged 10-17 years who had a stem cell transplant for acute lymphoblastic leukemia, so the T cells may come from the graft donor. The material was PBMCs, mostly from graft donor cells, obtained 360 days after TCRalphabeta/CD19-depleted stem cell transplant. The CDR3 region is CASSLRGANEKLFF. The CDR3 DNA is TGTGCCAGCAGCTTAAGGGGAGCTAATGAAAAACTGTTTTTT.